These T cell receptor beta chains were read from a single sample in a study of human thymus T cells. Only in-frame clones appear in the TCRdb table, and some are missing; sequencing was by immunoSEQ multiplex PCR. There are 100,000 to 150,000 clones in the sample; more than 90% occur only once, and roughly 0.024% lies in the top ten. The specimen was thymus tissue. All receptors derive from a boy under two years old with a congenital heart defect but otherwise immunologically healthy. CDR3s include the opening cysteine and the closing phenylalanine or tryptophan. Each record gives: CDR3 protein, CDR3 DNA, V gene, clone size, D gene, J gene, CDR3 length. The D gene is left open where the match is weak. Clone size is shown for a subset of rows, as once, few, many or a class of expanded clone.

cdr3_aa: CSATRDNEQFF
cdr3_nt: TGCAGTGCTACTCGTGACAATGAGCAGTTCTTC
v_call: TRBV20-1
clone_size: -
d_call: -
j_call: TRBJ2-1
cdr3_length: 11

cdr3_aa: CASRGDGSGNTIYF
cdr3_nt: TGCGCCAGCAGAGGGGACGGCTCTGGAAACACCATATATTTT
v_call: TRBV5-1
clone_size: -
d_call: -
j_call: TRBJ1-3
cdr3_length: 14

cdr3_aa: CASSDTGTDNSPLHF
cdr3_nt: TGTGCCAGCAGCGATACCGGGACAGATAATTCACCCCTCCACTTT
v_call: TRBV9
clone_size: -
d_call: TRBD1
j_call: TRBJ1-6
cdr3_length: 15

cdr3_aa: CASSLRSGANTGELFF
cdr3_nt: TGTGCCAGCAGCCTTAGAAGCGGGGCGAACACCGGGGAGCTGTTTTTT
v_call: TRBV11-2
clone_size: -
d_call: TRBD2
j_call: TRBJ2-2
cdr3_length: 16

cdr3_aa: CASRLGRGYTF
cdr3_nt: TGTGCAAGTCGCTTAGGGAGAGGCTACACCTTC
v_call: TRBV12-2
clone_size: -
d_call: -
j_call: TRBJ1-2
cdr3_length: 11

cdr3_aa: CSVSERTNTGELFF
cdr3_nt: TGCAGCGTTAGTGAAAGAACTAACACCGGGGAGCTGTTTTTT
v_call: TRBV29-1
clone_size: -
d_call: -
j_call: TRBJ2-2
cdr3_length: 14

cdr3_aa: CASSQDWDGTYNSPLHF
cdr3_nt: TGCGCCAGCAGCCAAGATTGGGACGGGACCTATAATTCACCCCTCCACTTT
v_call: TRBV4-1
clone_size: -
d_call: -
j_call: TRBJ1-6
cdr3_length: 17

cdr3_aa: CASSPGVAWQPQHF
cdr3_nt: TGCGCCAGCAGCCCGGGGGTGGCTTGGCAGCCCCAGCATTTT
v_call: TRBV5-1
clone_size: -
d_call: -
j_call: TRBJ1-5
cdr3_length: 14

cdr3_aa: CASRGVHNEQFF
cdr3_nt: TGTGCCAGCAGGGGGGTTCACAATGAGCAGTTCTTC
v_call: TRBV6-5
clone_size: once
d_call: -
j_call: TRBJ2-1
cdr3_length: 12

cdr3_aa: CASKEEETQYF
cdr3_nt: TGTGCCAGCAAGGAGGAGGAGACCCAGTACTTC
v_call: TRBV27
clone_size: -
d_call: -
j_call: TRBJ2-5
cdr3_length: 11

cdr3_aa: CASSPTMGPYQPQHF
cdr3_nt: TGTGCCAGCAGCCCGACGATGGGTCCCTATCAGCCCCAGCATTTT
v_call: TRBV5-8
clone_size: -
d_call: -
j_call: TRBJ1-5
cdr3_length: 15